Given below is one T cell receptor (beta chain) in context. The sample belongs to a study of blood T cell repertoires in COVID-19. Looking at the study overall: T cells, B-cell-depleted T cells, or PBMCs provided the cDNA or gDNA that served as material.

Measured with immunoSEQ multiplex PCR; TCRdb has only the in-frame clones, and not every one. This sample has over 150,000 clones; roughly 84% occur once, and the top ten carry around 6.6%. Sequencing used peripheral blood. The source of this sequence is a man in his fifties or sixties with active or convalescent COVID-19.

The CDR3 DNA reads TGTGCCAGTAGTATAGTGGCTAGCGGAGAGACCCAGTACTTC. Translation gives CASSIVASGETQYF. The V gene is TRBV19, the J gene TRBJ2-5; 7 nucleotides line up with TRBD2. Germline V gene sequence: CDR1 LNHDA, CDR2 SQIVND (reference sequence). Trimming at V came to 1 base and at J to 4 bases, leaving 3 bases not matched to a gene. CDR3 length: 14 residues.